In its sample, the clone carrying this TCR beta chain was seen a few times. Method: immunoSEQ multiplex PCR; TCRdb's copy keeps in-frame clones and lacks some. The table records about 1 million clones, 78% of them present only once. The data were taken from a study of shared clonotypes between healthy human individuals. V was clipped by 1 base and J by 7 bases, with 20 bases between them. This CDR3 is built from 16 residues. CDR1 is GTSNPN, CDR2 SVGIG, per germline (reference sequence). This rearrangement joins TRBV30 to TRBJ1-5; D possibly corresponds to TRBD1 (6 bases). Specimen: memory CD4+ T cells from PBMCs. As to subset: CD45RA-negative fraction. The sequence derives from a man in his late teens or twenties in good health. Some clones in this sample may be carry-over from other donors' samples. CDR3 region: CAWSGGGGQENQPQHF. In DNA, the CDR3 is TGTGCCTGGAGTGGCGGCGGGGGGCAGGAGAACCAGCCCCAGCATTTT. The whole variable domain, remainder taken from reference TRBV30 and TRBJ1-5, is SQTIHQWPATLVQPVGSPLSLECTVEGTSNPNLYWYRQAAGRGLQLLFYSVGIGQISSEVPQNLSASRPQDRQFILSSKKLLLSDSGFYLCAWSGGGGQENQPQHFGDGTRLSIL.